This section outlines one T cell receptor beta chain sequence together with its context. The data were taken from a study of blood T cell repertoires in COVID-19. As for the study in general: There were acute and convalescent COVID-19 samples, and they came from the United States, Italy and Spain. The cDNA or gDNA used as material had been derived from T cells, B-cell-depleted T cells, or PBMCs.

Authors' methods: The assay estimated nucleated cells by amplifying reference gene primers. Produced via immunoSEQ multiplex PCR; TCRdb's table is partial and in-frame only. V and J calls and clone size are as listed in that table; D and trimming were resolved from the DNA. The sample includes under 60,000 clones, around 78% seen only once; the top ten take 5.3%. Germline V gene lookup returns CDR1 LGHDT and CDR2 YNNKEL (reference sequence). CDR3 size: 15 residues. V was clipped by 2 bases and J by 5 bases; unmatched bases: 6. V is TRBV3-1 (or the pseudogene TRBV3-2) and J is TRBJ2-3; 8 bases match TRBD2. The specimen was peripheral blood. The TCR comes from a human donor in a cohort sampled during active COVID-19. The CDR3 spells CASSQTSGGRDTQYF. DNA for the CDR3: TGTGCCAGCAGCCAAACTTCGGGGGGGAGAGATACGCAGTATTTT.